The 26 T cell receptor beta chains reported below all come from one sample, sequenced in a study of T cell responses to AZD1222 COVID-19 vaccine. Data came from immunoSEQ multiplex PCR; TCRdb stores just in-frame clones and leaves some out. The sample has about 130,000 clones, over 90% seen once. The source material was peripheral blood, sampled on day 0 of AZD1222 vaccination. These receptors were collected from an adult in good health.

This rearrangement joins TRBV28 to TRBJ1-2; D call uncertain. This CDR3 region has 14 residues. The germline gives CDR1 MDHEN, CDR2 SYDVKM. The V gene lost 0 bases and the J gene lost 2 bases, with 7 bases spanning the gap. CDR3 nucleotide sequence: TGTGCCAGCAGTTTATGGGTTACCAACTATGGCTACACCTTC. Its protein product is CASSLWVTNYGYTF.

This chain joins TRBV7-2 and TRBJ2-5; 8 nucleotides agree with TRBD1. The V and J ends lost 0 bases and 13 bases, in that order; junction bases with no gene match: 10. The CDR3 totals 14 residues. CDR1 is SGHTA and CDR2 is FQGNSA in the germline V gene. The CDR3 sequence is CASSLAGTGGTWYF. The CDR3 DNA reads as TGTGCCAGCAGCTTAGCGGGGACAGGTGGGACTTGGTACTTC. The entire variable domain, with the rest obtained from reference TRBV7-2 and TRBJ2-5, is as follows: GAGVSQSPSNKVTEKGKDVELRCDPISGHTALYWYRQSLGQGLEFLIYFQGNSAPDKSGLPSDRFSAERTGGSVSTLTIQRTQQEDSAVYLCASSLAGTGGTWYFGPGTRLLVL.

The rearrangement joins TRBV11-2 to TRBJ1-2, with D possibly matching TRBD1 (5 bases). The V gene's germline CDR1 is SGHAT and CDR2 FQNNGV. Trimming removed 5 bases from V and 4 bases from J, with 17 bases in between. This CDR3 contains 15 residues. Here the CDR3 reads CASSPLGRGGYGYTF. The CDR3 nucleotides are TGTGCCAGCAGCCCACTCGGGAGGGGCGGCTATGGCTACACCTTC.

This chain connects TRBV25-1 to TRBJ2-7, with TRBD2 matching over 11 bases. This CDR3 spans 15 amino acids. Trimming took 5 bases from V and 6 from J; bases not matched to a gene: 9. Germline CDR1 and CDR2: MGHDK and SYGVNS. The CDR3 loop reads CASSPQLAGDREQYF. CDR3 nucleotide sequence: TGTGCCAGCAGTCCCCAACTAGCGGGAGATCGCGAGCAGTACTTC.

This rearrangement joins TRBV6-1 to TRBJ2-2; 9 bases agree with TRBD1. Germline CDR1 reads MNHNS; CDR2 reads SASEGT. After removal of 0 bases from V and 5 bases from J, the junction contained 4 bases not matched to a gene. CDR3 length equals 16 residues. CDR3 sequence (DNA): TGTGCCAGCAGTGAAGCGCCCGGGACAGGGACCGGGGAGCTGTTTTTT. Residues: CASSEAPGTGTGELFF.

The CDR3 is CASSRGLAVSYNEQFF. CDR3 DNA sequence: TGTGCCAGCAGTCGCGGACTAGCGGTCTCCTACAATGAGCAGTTCTTC. This rearrangement joins TRBV7-6 to TRBJ2-1; 10 bases map to TRBD2. Germline V gene lookup returns CDR1 SGHVS and CDR2 FNYEAQ. The CDR3 is 16 amino acids. Losses at the gene ends were 6 bases for V and 0 bases for J; bases not matched to a gene: 5.

This chain links TRBV2 with TRBJ1-2; 9 bases are a match to TRBD1. The CDR3 length is 12 residues. The germline V gene has CDR1 SNHLY and CDR2 FYNNEI. The J segment lost 5 bases and the V segment lost 10 bases, leaving 5 bases of the junction unmatched. In DNA, the CDR3 is TGTGCCACCACGACAGGGGGATATGGCTACACCTTC. It codes for CATTTGGYGYTF.

This clone was picked up one time. The chain links TRBV5-6 to TRBJ1-1, with 8 bases aligning to TRBD1. The ends lost 0 bases at V and 1 base at J; junction bases unmatched: 11. The CDR3 sequence is 18 residues long. Germline V lookup: CDR1 SGHDT, CDR2 YYEEEE. CDR3 sequence: CASSLDIRQGLSNTEAFF. The DNA of the CDR3 is TGTGCCAGCAGCTTGGATATTAGACAGGGGCTTTCGAACACTGAAGCTTTCTTT.

V gene TRBV4-3 combines with J gene TRBJ2-1, with unresolved D. V gave up 4 bases and J gave up 15 bases, with 31 bases separating them. Germline CDR1 reads LGHNA; CDR2 reads YSLEER. This CDR3 region has 17 residues. CDR3 loop: CASSLEGRNPNLSRLFF. CDR3 coding DNA: TGCGCCAGCAGCCTCGAAGGGCGGAACCCCAACCTTAGTAGGCTGTTCTTC.

The chain combines TRBV6-1 with TRBJ2-5; 7 nucleotides match TRBD2. The germline V gene encodes CDR1 MNHNS and CDR2 SASEGT. This CDR3 contains 15 residues. V shed 3 bases, J shed 4 bases, and the junction held 8 bases outside the gene matches. CDR3 nucleotide sequence: TGTGCCAGCAGTGAGAAACTAGCGAGCGGAGAGACCCAGTACTTC. This encodes CASSEKLASGETQYF.

V usage is TRBV7-6 and J usage is TRBJ2-3; D may be TRBD2 (6 bases). V lost 2 bases and J 4 bases, leaving 13 bases between the germline ends. The CDR3 totals 15 residues. The germline CDR1 and CDR2 sequences are SGHVS and FNYEAQ. The CDR3 DNA follows: TGTGCCAGCAGCTTAACCCCGGGAGAGGCAGATACGCAGTATTTT. It codes for CASSLTPGEADTQYF.

This chain links TRBV30 with TRBJ1-5; D not certain. Germline lookup yields CDR1 GTSNPN and CDR2 SVGIG (reference sequence). Trimming removed 0 bases from V and 6 bases from J, with 9 bases in between. The CDR3 consists of 13 residues. CDR3 region: CAWSVHESQPQHF. CDR3 sequence (DNA): TGTGCCTGGAGTGTACATGAAAGTCAGCCCCAGCATTTT.

This chain connects TRBV11-2 to TRBJ2-7, with a tentative D call TRBD2 (6 bases). The germline V gene encodes CDR1 SGHAT and CDR2 FQNNGV. CDR3 length: 15 amino acids. V was cut by 5 bases and J by 0 bases, with 14 bases left in between. CDR3 region: CASSLPGTSSYEQYF. The CDR3 bases are TGTGCCAGCAGCCTACCCGGGACTTCCTCCTACGAGCAGTACTTC.

This chain links TRBV27 with TRBJ1-1, with D perhaps TRBD1 (5 bases). Germline CDR1 MNHEY, CDR2 SMNVEV (reference sequence). The ends were cut back, 6 bases at V and 1 base at J, with 15 bases in the middle. The CDR3 has 15 amino acids. CDR3 region: CASRLGGVRNTEAFF. The DNA for the CDR3 is TGTGCCAGCAGGTTGGGGGGGGTTAGGAACACTGAAGCTTTCTTT.

The genes are TRBV2 and TRBJ1-2; D remains ambiguous. V shed 1 base and J shed 6 bases, with 6 bases lying between them. Germline loops: CDR1 SNHLY, CDR2 FYNNEI. This CDR3 has 12 amino acids. CDR3 in amino acids: CASSEGGHGYTF. The CDR3 nucleotides are TGTGCCAGCAGTGAAGGCGGTCATGGCTACACCTTC.

The chain has TRBV12-3 or TRBV12-4 and TRBJ1-2, with a tentative D call TRBD1 (6 bases). Deletions cut 8 bases from V and 3 bases from J, with 13 bases between. This CDR3 has 13 amino acids. CDR3 loop: CASATGFDYGYTF. In DNA, the CDR3 is TGTGCCAGCGCAACAGGGTTCGACTATGGCTACACCTTC.

This clone occurred once. This chain connects TRBV28 to TRBJ2-1; perhaps TRBD1 as D (6 bases). The germline CDR1 and CDR2 sequences are MDHEN and SYDVKM. V was trimmed by 6 bases and J by 7 bases, leaving 22 bases between them. The CDR3 extends over 16 amino acids. The CDR3 coding sequence is TGTGCCAGCAGGAACACAGGGTCCCGCTACTCGAATGAGCAGTTCTTC. Residues: CASRNTGSRYSNEQFF.

The chain joins TRBV19 to TRBJ2-5; weak D call: TRBD2 (6 bases). CDR1 LNHDA and CDR2 SQIVND come from the germline V gene (reference sequence). V dropped 5 bases and J dropped 5 bases, with 18 bases sitting between them. The CDR3 runs 15 residues. DNA for the CDR3: TGTGCCAGTAGTTCGGGACTCGGGACGGCGGAGACCCAGTACTTC. Its translation is CASSSGLGTAETQYF.

The genes are TRBV6-5 and TRBJ1-2; D ambiguous. The CDR3 covers 12 residues. Trimming shortened V by 6 bases and J by 5 bases, and 10 bases separated the two germline ends. CDR1 is MNHEY, CDR2 SVGAGI, per germline. CDR3 sequence reads: CASRKGYYGYTF. DNA of the CDR3: TGTGCCAGCAGGAAAGGGTATTATGGCTACACCTTC.

This chain joins TRBV6-1 and TRBJ2-2, with 8 bases lining up with TRBD2. The CDR3 covers 15 residues. The J segment lost 5 bases and the V segment lost 2 bases, leaving 4 bases of the junction unmatched. Germline V gene sequence: CDR1 MNHNS, CDR2 SASEGT. CDR3 DNA: TGTGCCAGCAGTGAATCGGGGGGGCGAACCGGGGAGCTGTTTTTT. Its translation: CASSESGGRTGELFF.

Only one count was recorded for this clone. The chain recombines TRBV30 with TRBJ2-7; 10 nucleotides agree with TRBD2. Per germline, CDR1 GTSNPN and CDR2 SVGIG (reference sequence). V was pared by 1 base and J by 5 bases, with 5 bases of the junction left unmatched. The CDR3 totals 14 residues. As DNA, the CDR3 is TGTGCCTGGAGTGGACTAGCGGGTAGCCACGAGCAGTACTTC. Protein product: CAWSGLAGSHEQYF.

This clone was seen only once. The chain joins TRBV5-4 to TRBJ1-1; D is undetermined. From germline, CDR1 is SGHNT and CDR2 YYREEE (reference sequence). Trimming stripped 2 bases from V and 0 bases from J, with 8 bases between. The CDR3 has 14 amino acids. CDR3 in amino acids: CASSFQGMNTEAFF. CDR3 sequence (DNA): TGTGCCAGCAGCTTCCAAGGGATGAACACTGAAGCTTTCTTT.

The chain is built from TRBV7-2 and TRBJ1-5, with D unclear. Germline V CDR1 and CDR2: SGHTA, FQGNSA. The CDR3 runs to 14 residues. V was clipped by 2 bases and J by 0 bases, with 5 bases between them. CDR3 in amino acids: CASSLSASNQPQHF. CDR3 bases: TGTGCCAGCAGCTTATCGGCTAGCAATCAGCCCCAGCATTTT.

The genes are TRBV6-5 and TRBJ1-2; D gene uncertain. Between the trimmed V and J ends, which lost 2 bases and 4 bases, there was a span of 17 bases. The germline V gene encodes CDR1 MNHEY and CDR2 SVGAGI. The CDR3 is 16 amino acids. CDR3 sequence reads: CASSYSREVKSYGYTF. CDR3 sequence (DNA): TGTGCCAGCAGTTACAGCCGGGAGGTTAAGTCCTATGGCTACACCTTC.

The gene calls are TRBV28 and TRBJ1-2, with 7 bases lining up with TRBD1. CDR1 is MDHEN and CDR2 is SYDVKM in the germline V gene. This CDR3 is 18 amino acids long. Trimming at V came to 2 bases and at J to 1 base, leaving 13 bases not matched to a gene. CDR3 region: CASSLKRTGHTINYGYTF. The CDR3 nucleotides read TGTGCCAGCAGTTTAAAAAGGACAGGACATACGATTAACTATGGCTACACCTTC.

The chain recombines TRBV7-2 with TRBJ1-6; possibly TRBD1 for D (5 bases). CDR3 length: 14 residues. V was pared by 3 bases and J by 7 bases, with 10 bases between. The V gene's germline CDR1 is SGHTA and CDR2 FQGNSA. This CDR3 reads CASSFGDPNSPLHF. The CDR3 region has the DNA TGTGCCAGCAGCTTCGGGGACCCCAATTCACCCCTCCACTTT.